This T cell receptor beta chain was recorded in a study of blood T cell repertoires in COVID-19. Study-level information: Collection of acute and convalescent COVID-19 samples took place in the United States, Italy and Spain. Nucleic acid was either cDNA or gDNA, and it came from T cells, B-cell-depleted T cells, or PBMCs.

The V and J ends lost 3 bases and 4 bases, in that order; junction bases with no gene match: 10. This CDR3 comprises 18 residues. Germline values: CDR1 KGHSH, CDR2 LQKENI. In the original workflow: Amplification of reference gene primers provided the estimated nucleated cell counts. Repertoires were generated with immunoSEQ multiplex PCR, while TCRdb's copy carries only in-frame clones and drops some. For V, J and clone size, that table is used; D and trimming come from the DNA. The table lists about 120,000 clones, 88% of them singletons. The sequencing sample was made of peripheral blood. This clonotype was sampled from a human donor in a cohort sampled during active COVID-19. The chain recombines TRBV18 with TRBJ2-3, with 13 bases aligning to TRBD2. The CDR3 DNA sequence: TGTGCCAGCTCACCGAAAACCGGGACTAGCGGGGTGGCAGATACGCAGTATTTT. This codes for CASSPKTGTSGVADTQYF.